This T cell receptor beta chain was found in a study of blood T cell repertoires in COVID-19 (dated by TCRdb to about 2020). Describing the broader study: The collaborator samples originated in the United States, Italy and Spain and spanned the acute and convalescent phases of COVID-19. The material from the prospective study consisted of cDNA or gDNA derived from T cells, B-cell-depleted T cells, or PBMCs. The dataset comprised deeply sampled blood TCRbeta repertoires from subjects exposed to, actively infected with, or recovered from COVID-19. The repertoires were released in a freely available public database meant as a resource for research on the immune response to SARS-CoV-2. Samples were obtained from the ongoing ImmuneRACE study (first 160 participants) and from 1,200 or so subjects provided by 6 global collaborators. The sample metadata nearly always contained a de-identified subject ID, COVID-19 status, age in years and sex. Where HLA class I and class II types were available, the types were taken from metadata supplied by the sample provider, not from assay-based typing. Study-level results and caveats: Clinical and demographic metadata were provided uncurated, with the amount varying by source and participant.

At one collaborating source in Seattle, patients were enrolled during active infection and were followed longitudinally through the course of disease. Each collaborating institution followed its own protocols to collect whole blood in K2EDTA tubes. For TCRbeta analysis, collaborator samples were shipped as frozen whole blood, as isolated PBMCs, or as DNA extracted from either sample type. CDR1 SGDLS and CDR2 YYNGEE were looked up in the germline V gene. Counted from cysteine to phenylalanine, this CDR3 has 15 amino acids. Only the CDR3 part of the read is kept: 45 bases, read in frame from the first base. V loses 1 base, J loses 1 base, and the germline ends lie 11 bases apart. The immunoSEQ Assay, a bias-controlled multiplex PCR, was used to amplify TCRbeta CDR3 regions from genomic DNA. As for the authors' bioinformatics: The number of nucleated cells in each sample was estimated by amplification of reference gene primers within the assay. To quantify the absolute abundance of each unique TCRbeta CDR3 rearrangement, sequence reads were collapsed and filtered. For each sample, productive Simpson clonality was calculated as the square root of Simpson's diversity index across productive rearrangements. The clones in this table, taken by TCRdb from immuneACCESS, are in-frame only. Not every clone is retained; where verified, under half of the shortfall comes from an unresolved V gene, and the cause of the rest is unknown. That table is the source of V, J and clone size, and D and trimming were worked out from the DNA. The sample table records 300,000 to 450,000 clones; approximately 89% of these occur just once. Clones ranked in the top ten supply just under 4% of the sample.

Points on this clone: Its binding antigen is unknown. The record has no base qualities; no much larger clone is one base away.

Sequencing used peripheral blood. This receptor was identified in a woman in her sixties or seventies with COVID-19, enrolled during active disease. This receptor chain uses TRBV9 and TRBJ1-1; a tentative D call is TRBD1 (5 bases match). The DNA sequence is TGTGCCAGCAGCGTATTAGGAACAGGGAACACTGAAGCTTTCTTT. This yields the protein CASSVLGTGNTEAFF. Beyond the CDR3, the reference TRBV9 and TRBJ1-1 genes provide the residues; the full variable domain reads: DSGVTQTPKHLITATGQRVTLRCSPRSGDLSVYWYQQSLDQGLQFLIQYYNGEERAKGNILERFSAQQFPDLHSELNLSSLELGDSALYFCASSVLGTGNTEAFFGQGTRLTVV.